The next 7 T cell receptor beta chains were all read from a single sample in a study of T-cell reconstitution after alpha-beta-depleted transplantation in children. Preparation of the TCRbeta library was carried out with unique molecular identifiers. TCRdb independently ran MiXCR on the PCR reads; one entry per CDR3 protein. The sample has about 580,000 distinct CDR3 sequences; about 23% are singletons. The source material was PBMCs, mostly from graft donor cells, sampled 360 days after TCRalphabeta/CD19-depleted stem cell transplant. The receptors come from a boy younger than two who had a stem cell transplant for acute myeloid leukemia, so the T cells may come from the graft donor.

Ten or more counts support this clonotype. The chain is built from TRBV29-1 and TRBJ2-1; tentatively, D is TRBD1 (5 bases). This CDR3 comprises 13 residues. The V end was cut by 4 bases, the J end by 10 bases, with 17 bases between. Germline CDR1 is SQVTM and CDR2 is ANQGSEA. CDR3 residues: CSVVRPDSTEQFF. DNA of the CDR3: TGCAGCGTTGTTCGGCCAGACAGCACAGAGCAGTTCTTC.

The chain carries TRBV4-3 and TRBJ1-4; the D is unclear. The germline CDR1 and CDR2 sequences are LGHNA and YSLEER. The CDR3 covers 16 residues. Trimming shortened V by 0 bases and J by 5 bases, and 13 bases separated the two germline ends. CDR3 sequence: CASSQDSYTPNEKLFF. The CDR3 DNA reads TGCGCCAGCAGCCAAGATAGCTACACGCCAAATGAAAAACTGTTTTTT.

The rearrangement joins TRBV27 to TRBJ2-7; no clear D. The V gene lost 6 bases and the J gene lost 0 bases, with 3 bases spanning the gap. CDR1 MNHEY and CDR2 SMNVEV come from the germline V gene (reference sequence). CDR3 length: 11 amino acids. The CDR3, as DNA: TGTGCCAGCAGAAACTCCTACGAGCAGTACTTC. Translating gives CASRNSYEQYF.

The rearrangement joins TRBV7-2 to TRBJ2-7, with D maybe TRBD2 (5 bases). The CDR3 covers 16 residues. CDR1 SGHTA and CDR2 FQGNSA come from the germline V gene. V was trimmed by 1 base and J by 0 bases, leaving 13 bases between them. The CDR3 nucleotides are TGTGCCAGCAGCTTAGGGTCAGCGGTGAGCTCCTACGAGCAGTACTTC. It is translated as CASSLGSAVSSYEQYF.

This clonotype was observed at least ten times. The chain combines TRBV6-6 with TRBJ2-3; D might be TRBD1 or TRBD2, each matching 6 bases. The germline V and J ends were trimmed by 8 bases and 0 bases, with 9 bases remaining between them. The V gene's germline CDR1 is MNHNY and CDR2 SVGAGI (reference sequence). The length of the CDR3 is 13 residues. CDR3 protein: CASEGGSTDTQYF. The CDR3 coding sequence is TGTGCCAGCGAAGGGGGGAGCACAGATACGCAGTATTTT.

The chain has TRBV15 and TRBJ2-1; D may match TRBD1 or TRBD2 (6 bases each). V was pared by 2 bases and J by 8 bases, with 13 bases between. This CDR3 comprises 14 residues. Germline V CDR1 and CDR2: LNHNV, YYDKDF (reference sequence). In nucleotides, the CDR3 is TGTGCCACCAGCAGACGAGGGGGGAGTGATGAGCAGTTCTTC. Translating it yields CATSRRGGSDEQFF.

The chain joins TRBV20-1 to TRBJ2-7; maybe TRBD1 (8 bases). Germline V lookup: CDR1 DFQATT, CDR2 SNEGSKA (reference sequence). The CDR3 is made up of 13 amino acids. V was pared by 0 bases and J by 5 bases, with 11 bases between. CDR3 in amino acids: CSARETGGDEQYV. In DNA, the CDR3 is TGCAGTGCTAGAGAAACAGGGGGGGACGAGCAGTACGTC.